The T cell receptor beta chain described here comes from a study of Graves' ophthalmopathy and Graves' hyperthyroidism. The overall study: There was a collection of peripheral blood at initial diagnosis, before any treatment. Study results and limitations: In separating ophthalmopathy from stable hyperthyroidism, a 13-signature model achieved nearly 90% sensitivity and 81.08% specificity.

Orbital computed tomography, together with clinical symptoms, serum thyroxine, TRAb and thyroid ultrasound, was used for diagnosis. This CDR3 is 13 amino acids long. V lost 2 bases to trimming and J lost 2 bases, with 9 bases between them. Germline assignment: CDR1 DFQATT and CDR2 SNEGSKA (reference sequence). Beta-chain TCR CDR3 regions were amplified from RNA transcripts. HTBI-primed RT-PCR formed the first round, and a multiplex PCR formed the second. A single record per CDR3 protein comes from TCRdb applying MiXCR to the multiplex PCR reads. The data contain 200,000 to 250,000 distinct CDR3 sequences, around 50% of them singletons. This clonotype was detected ten times or more. Its antigen is unidentified.

The rearrangement uses TRBV20-1 and TRBJ1-1, with no clear D. This clonotype was obtained from an adult man with Graves' ophthalmopathy. The sample taken for sequencing was peripheral blood. The CDR3 bases are TGCAGTGCTAGATCGGACGTCAACACTGAAGCTTTCTTT. This gives the protein CSARSDVNTEAFF.